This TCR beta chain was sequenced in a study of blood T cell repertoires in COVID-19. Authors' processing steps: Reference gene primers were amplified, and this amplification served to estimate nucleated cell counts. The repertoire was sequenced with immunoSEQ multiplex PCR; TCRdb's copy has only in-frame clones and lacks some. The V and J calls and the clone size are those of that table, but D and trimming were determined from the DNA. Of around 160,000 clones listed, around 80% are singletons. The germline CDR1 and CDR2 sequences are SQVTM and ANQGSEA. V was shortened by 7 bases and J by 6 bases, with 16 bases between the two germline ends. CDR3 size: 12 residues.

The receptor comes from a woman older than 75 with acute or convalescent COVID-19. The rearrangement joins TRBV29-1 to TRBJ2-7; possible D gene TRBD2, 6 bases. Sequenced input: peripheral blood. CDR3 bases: TGCAGCGCTCGGGGGACCGTGGGCGAGCAGTACTTC. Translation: CSARGTVGEQYF.